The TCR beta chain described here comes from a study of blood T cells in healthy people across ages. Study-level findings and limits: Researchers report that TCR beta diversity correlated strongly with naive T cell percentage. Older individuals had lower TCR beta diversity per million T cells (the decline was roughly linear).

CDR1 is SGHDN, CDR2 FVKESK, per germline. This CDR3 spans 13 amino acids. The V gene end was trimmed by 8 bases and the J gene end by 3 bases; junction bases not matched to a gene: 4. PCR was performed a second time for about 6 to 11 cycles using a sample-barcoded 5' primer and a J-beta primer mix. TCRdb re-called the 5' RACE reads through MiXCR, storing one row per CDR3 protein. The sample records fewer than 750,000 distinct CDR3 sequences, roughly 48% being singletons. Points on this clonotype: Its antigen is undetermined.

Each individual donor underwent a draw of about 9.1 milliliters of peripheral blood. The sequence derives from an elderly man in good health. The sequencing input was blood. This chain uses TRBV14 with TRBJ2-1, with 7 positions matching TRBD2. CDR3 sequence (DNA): TGTGCCAGCGGAAGCGGGAACTACAATGAGCAGTTCTTC. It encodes CASGSGNYNEQFF.